This T cell receptor (beta chain) stems from a study of T cell responses to AZD1222 COVID-19 vaccine. Study conclusions and caveats: Across the whole spike, CD4 TCRs peaked at regions 160-218 and 743-854. It was only after the peak T cell response that any repertoires were sampled. Recipients of two AZD1222 doses showed rising Spike-specific TCR breadth and depth. The donor cohort was predominantly white British with a female majority, and clonal diversity may have been underestimated.

Assay: immunoSEQ multiplex PCR; the TCRdb copy retains only in-frame clones and omits some. The sample shows 150,000 or so clones, approximately 78% of them seen only once. This clone was seen a handful of times. Its cognate antigen is unknown. The specimen was peripheral blood, collected on day 0 of MenACWY control vaccination. This receptor was obtained from an adult in good health.

The CDR3 region is CASSLGPGTGMTGELFF. The CDR3 bases are TGTGCCAGCAGCTTGGGGCCGGGGACAGGGATGACCGGGGAGCTGTTTTTT. The chain employs TRBV11-2 and TRBJ2-2; 9 nucleotides agree with TRBD1. The CDR3 is 17 amino acids. Germline V gene lookup returns CDR1 SGHAT and CDR2 FQNNGV. Unmatched junction bases numbered 10, after V lost 3 bases and J lost 5 bases.